This T cell receptor beta chain was documented in a study of shared clonotypes between healthy human individuals (dated by TCRdb to 2020 to 2021). Regarding the study in general: The cohort included three men and two women between 18 and 49 years of age. Per donor, leukapheresis produced somewhere between about 0.9 and 9 billion PBMCs. To estimate repertoire size and how much clonotype sharing occurs between individuals, the study deeply sequenced the blood TCR repertoires of five healthy adults. Per donor, three plates each were used for CD4 naive and CD4 memory, two for CD8 naive, and one for CD8 memory. Libraries were prepared and TCR repertoires were sequenced by different laboratories using diverse techniques, in order to increase sequencing depth and limit assay-specific biases. Overall study outcomes, separate from this receptor: Clonotypes shared by all four sorted-subset donors showed higher generation probabilities than non-shared clonotypes. Sampling was restricted to blood, and TCR repertoires in tissue are likely to differ from TCR repertoires in blood. The small number of donors limited the genetic and exposure-history diversity represented. Rarefaction of sorted-subset datasets indicated incomplete sequencing despite the large sequencing depth. Across a few donors, roughly 5.1% of naive CD4, roughly 3.8% of naive CD8, 2% to 2.5% of memory CD4, and approximately 0.4% of memory CD8 clonotypes were shared. Based on pairwise subsampling, the degree of clonotype sharing among donors was expected to be affected by sequencing depth. Estimated clonotype richness was generally larger for naive than for memory subsets.

The donors were healthy, HIV-negative adults with no recently reported acute infections or vaccinations. Only Caucasian adults living in Nashville, Tennessee, USA were represented among the donors. CD8 memory samples were composed of magnetically selected CD45RO+ cells combined with CCR7-negative CD45RA+ effector memory (TemRA) cells. After blood collection by leukapheresis, PBMCs were isolated using Ficoll-Histopaque density gradient centrifugation and then cryopreserved in the vapor phase of liquid nitrogen. Purity and quantity of every magnetically sorted T cell population were checked by analytical flow cytometry. Genomic DNA was isolated from every sorted fraction and measured by UV absorbance on a Nanodrop 2000c. The germline V gene (reference sequence) specifies LNHDA as CDR1 and SQIVND as CDR2. The CDR3 goes from the cysteine to the phenylalanine over 17 residues. Only the CDR3 region is kept as DNA, spanning 51 bases read in frame from base 1. V is pared back by 4 bases and J by 5 bases, with 20 bases lying between the germline termini.

On this clone: The target of this receptor is not known. It has no much larger one-base neighbor in the sample; base qualities were not kept.

Using the deep immunoSEQ assay, multiplex PCR amplified TCR CDR3 regions from genomic DNA. For each cell subset, the extracted genomic DNA was distributed evenly across all wells of several immunoSEQ 96-well plates, and each plate served as one replicate. For sorted subsets, each replicate PCR was loaded with around 220 ng genomic DNA, equivalent to approximately 27,000 T cell genomes. Purified libraries were quantified with a Qubit 3.0 fluorometer, sized on a Bioanalyzer 2100, and re-quantified with the KAPA Library Quantification kit. Every immunoSEQ 96-well plate was sequenced on a separate single-read 150-cycle Illumina NextSeq 550 flow cell. Under the source paper's analysis protocol: Because the immunoSEQ output included only junctional sequences and no quality scores, the filtering could not be the same as the filtering used for full-length reads. To assign V/J genes and CDR3, sequences were annotated against IMGT germline references using PyIR, a Python wrapper for IgBLAST v1.9. Reads were removed for weak V/J assignments (E-value above 1e-6), missing CDR3, stop codons, out-of-frame junctions, or ambiguous translated residues. A V3J clonotype was defined by an identical inferred V gene, J gene, and CDR3 amino acid sequence. Percentage overlap between repertoires was calculated by dividing the number of shared unique clonotypes by the size of the smaller repertoire. Richness of each repertoire was evaluated using RTK rarefaction, the Chao1 estimator, and Recon v2.1 estimates of unobserved clonotypes. Generation probabilities were computed with OLGA for all TCRbeta clonotypes obtained by the gDNA method from four donors. TCRdb stores this immuneACCESS table with in-frame sequences only. Part of the clones is absent; in the studies checked, under half of the shortfall reflects unresolved V genes, and no reason is known for the rest. From that table come the V and J calls and clone size; the DNA was used to work out D and trimming. This sample is represented by a few hundred thousand clones; about 96% of them were singletons. Approximately 0.3% of the sample lies in the top ten.

The clonotype comes from a man aged 25 to 45 in good health. The specimen sequenced was memory CD8+ T cells sorted from blood. Reading the label with the study, this specimen's cell subset or site is: CD45RO+ cells pooled with CCR7-negative TemRA cells. The chain is made from TRBV19 and TRBJ2-2; the D region possibly corresponds to TRBD2 (6 bases align). This receptor has the CDR3 CASSTGLRRGWTGELFF. The nucleotide sequence reads TGTGCCAGTAGTACAGGACTTAGGCGGGGCTGGACCGGGGAGCTGTTTTTT.